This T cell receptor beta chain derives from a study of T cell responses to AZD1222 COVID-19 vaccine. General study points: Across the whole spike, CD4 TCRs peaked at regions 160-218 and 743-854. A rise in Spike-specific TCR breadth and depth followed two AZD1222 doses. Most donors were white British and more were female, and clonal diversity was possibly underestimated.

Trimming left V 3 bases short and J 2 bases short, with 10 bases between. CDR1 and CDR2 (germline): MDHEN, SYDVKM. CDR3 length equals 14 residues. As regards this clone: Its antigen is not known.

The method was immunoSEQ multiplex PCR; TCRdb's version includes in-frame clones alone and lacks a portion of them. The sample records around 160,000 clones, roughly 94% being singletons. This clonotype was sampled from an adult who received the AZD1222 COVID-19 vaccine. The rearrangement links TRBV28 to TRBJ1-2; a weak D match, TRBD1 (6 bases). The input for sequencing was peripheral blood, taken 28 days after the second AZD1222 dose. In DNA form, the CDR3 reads TGTGCCAGCAGTTTTGGTGGACAGAACTATGGCTACACCTTC. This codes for CASSFGGQNYGYTF.